These T cell receptor beta chains were read from a single sample in a study of CD8+CD57+ T cells in acquired aplastic anemia. TCRdb re-analysed the reads in MiXCR, keeping a single row per CDR3 protein. This table holds approximately 58,000 distinct CDR3 sequences, approximately 50% found once. The sample was sorted CD4+, CD8+, or CD8+CD57+ T cells (not recorded which) from PBMCs. These receptors were obtained from a human donor with aplastic anemia. The CDR3 runs from the conserved cysteine through the conserved F or W. The D gene is left open where the match is weak. Size is stated for part of the rows, as once, few or many counts, or as a class when the clone is expanded.

TRBJ1-1,TRBV10-3,NA,NA,CAISGGAIGVMNTEAFF,TGTGCCATCAGTGGTGGGGCCATCGGGGTCATGAACACTGAAGCTTTCTTT
TRBJ2-5,TRBV12-3/TRBV12-4,NA,NA,CASSYIADTRETQYF,TGTGCCAGCAGTTACATAGCAGACACCAGGGAGACCCAGTACTTC
TRBJ1-2,TRBV7-9,once,NA,CASSLVRGGNGYTF,TGTGCCAGCAGCTTAGTCAGGGGAGGAAATGGCTACACCTTC
TRBJ2-5,TRBV2,few,TRBD1,CASSEGTGEVETQYF,TGTGCCAGCAGTGAAGGGACAGGGGAGGTGGAGACCCAGTACTTC
TRBJ1-5,TRBV6-6,many,NA,CASSYRRLNQPQHF,TGTGCCAGCAGTTACCGGCGGCTGAATCAGCCCCAGCATTTT
TRBJ2-1,TRBV2,many,NA,CATKFFGLNEQFF,TGTGCCACCAAATTTTTTGGTCTAAATGAGCAGTTCTTC
TRBJ2-5,TRBV7-2,NA,TRBD1,CASSPWTGKETQYF,TGTGCCAGCAGCCCGTGGACAGGGAAAGAGACCCAGTACTTC
TRBJ2-7,TRBV10-2,NA,TRBD1,CASSLLGTGNSYEQYF,TGTGCCAGCAGTTTACTCGGGACAGGGAATTCCTACGAGCAGTACTTC
TRBJ1-2,TRBV9,NA,NA,CASSVVQHYTF,TGTGCCAGCAGCGTAGTCCAGCACTACACCTTC
TRBJ1-2,TRBV29-1,NA,TRBD1,CSVPPTGTDGYTF,TGCAGCGTTCCTCCGACAGGGACCGATGGCTACACCTTC
TRBJ2-5,TRBV25-1,NA,TRBD2,CASSSPGTSGGQETQYF,TGTGCCAGCAGTTCACCTGGGACTAGCGGGGGTCAAGAGACCCAGTACTTC
TRBJ1-2,TRBV10-3,NA,NA,CAISDAGKSNYVGSGGYTF,TGTGCCATCAGCGATGCGGGGAAATCTAACTATGTGGGGTCCGGAGGCTACACCTTC
TRBJ2-7,TRBV19,few,NA,CASSIGSEQYF,TGTGCCAGTAGTATCGGCAGCGAGCAGTACTTC
TRBJ2-3,TRBV20-1,NA,TRBD1,CSARAGTGRTDTQYF,TGCAGTGCTAGAGCCGGGACAGGACGCACAGATACGCAGTATTTT
TRBJ1-2,TRBV15,NA,NA,CATRGYNYGYTF,TGTGCCACGAGAGGATACAACTATGGCTACACCTTC
TRBJ1-2,TRBV7-3,NA,TRBD1,CASSSPGQGGDGYTF,TGTGCCAGCAGCTCCCCGGGACAGGGTGGGGACGGCTACACCTTC
TRBJ2-5,TRBV7-9,NA,TRBD1,CASSYRGLETQYF,TGTGCCAGCAGCTACAGGGGGCTTGAGACCCAGTACTTC
TRBJ2-1,TRBV15,NA,NA,CATSGRGNSDEQFF,TGTGCCACCAGCGGGAGAGGGAACAGCGATGAGCAGTTCTTC
TRBJ1-2,TRBV2,NA,TRBD1,CASSHGQGYGYTF,TGTGCCAGCAGTCATGGACAGGGCTATGGCTACACCTTC
TRBJ2-7,TRBV20-1,NA,TRBD1,CSARRGGYSSYEQYF,TGCAGTGCTAGAAGAGGGGGCTACAGCTCCTACGAGCAGTACTTC
TRBJ1-1,TRBV4-1,many,NA,CASSFPSWGTEAFF,TGCGCCAGCAGTTTCCCCAGCTGGGGCACTGAAGCTTTCTTT
TRBJ2-7,TRBV10-3,few,NA,CAISGRDSHSYEQYF,TGTGCCATCAGTGGAAGGGACTCTCACTCCTACGAGCAGTACTTC
TRBJ1-2,TRBV2,NA,NA,CASSATENYGYTF,TGTGCCAGCAGTGCGACAGAAAACTATGGCTACACCTTC
TRBJ1-5,TRBV7-8,NA,NA,CASSHRDQPQHF,TGTGCCAGCAGCCACAGGGATCAGCCCCAGCATTTT
TRBJ1-2,TRBV19,NA,TRBD1,CASSKTGDYYGYTF,TGTGCCAGTAGTAAGACAGGGGATTACTATGGCTACACCTTC
TRBJ1-3,TRBV7-9,NA,NA,CASTPPRDNTIYF,TGTGCCAGCACTCCCCCGAGGGACAACACCATATATTTT
TRBJ1-4,TRBV10-3,NA,NA,CAISEGVREKLFF,TGTGCCATCAGTGAGGGGGTACGAGAAAAACTGTTTTTT
TRBJ1-6,TRBV15,NA,NA,CATSRVAGPNGSPLHF,TGTGCCACCAGCAGAGTTGCAGGGCCAAATGGTTCACCCCTCCACTTT
TRBJ2-5,TRBV10-3,NA,TRBD1,CANSDREETQYF,TGTGCCAACTCGGACAGGGAAGAGACCCAGTACTTC
TRBJ2-5,TRBV2,many,NA,CASRDLTQETQYF,TGTGCCAGCAGGGACTTAACCCAAGAGACCCAGTACTTC
TRBJ1-2,TRBV24-1,NA,TRBD1,CATSDPDRGPGGYTF,TGTGCCACCAGTGATCCGGACAGGGGGCCGGGGGGCTACACCTTC
TRBJ1-2,TRBV10-1,NA,NA,CASSETGFGYGYTF,TGCGCCAGCAGTGAGACAGGTTTTGGGTATGGCTACACCTTC
TRBJ1-2,TRBV29-1,NA,TRBD1,CSVRDRNGYTF,TGCAGCGTCAGGGACAGGAATGGCTACACCTTC
TRBJ2-7,TRBV12-3/TRBV12-4,NA,TRBD1,CASSTGTGEYEQYF,TGTGCCAGCAGTACCGGGACAGGGGAATACGAGCAGTACTTC
TRBJ2-3,TRBV10-3,NA,NA,CAISRESLTDTQYF,TGTGCCATCAGTAGGGAGTCCCTCACAGATACGCAGTATTTT
TRBJ2-7,TRBV3-1,many,NA,CASSQDRDGYEQYF,TGTGCCAGCAGCCAGGACCGGGACGGATACGAGCAGTACTTC
TRBJ1-2,TRBV2,NA,NA,CASTRERGGYTF,TGTGCCAGCACAAGGGAGAGGGGTGGCTACACCTTC
TRBJ2-7,TRBV11-2,NA,TRBD1,CASSLGDRGIKNEQYF,TGTGCCAGCAGCTTAGGGGACAGGGGGATCAAAAACGAGCAGTACTTC
TRBJ2-2,TRBV13,many,NA,CASSLGQRLSGELFF,TGTGCCAGCAGCTTGGGCCAGAGACTCTCCGGGGAGCTGTTTTTT
TRBJ1-2,TRBV10-3,few,NA,CAIRLNREGVYGYTF,TGTGCCATCAGACTGAACAGGGAGGGCGTCTATGGCTACACCTTC